This T cell receptor beta chain was identified during a study of neoadjuvant anti-PD-1 for oral cavity cancer. Overall study results and limits: Only a few patients per response group were TCR-analyzed; validation needed.

Concerning this clone: Its antigen remains unidentified.

After removal of 8 bases from V and 7 bases from J, the junction contained 13 bases not matched to a gene. Germline-derived CDR1 and CDR2 are LNHDA and SQIVND (reference sequence). CDR3 size: 14 residues. Time point of the sample: after neoadjuvant nivolumab, at surgical resection. Six replicates per PBMC sample, mostly from 450 to 600 ng of genomic DNA. This table comes from immunoSEQ multiplex PCR, and its TCRdb copy is limited to in-frame clones, with some not included. This sample has about 14,000 clones; about four fifths occur once, and the top ten carry about 2.9%. The chain is built from TRBV19 and TRBJ1-1; the match to TRBD1 covers 7 bases. The receptor comes from a person aged 35 to 85 with oral cavity squamous cell carcinoma. Sequencing used PBMCs, obtained after nivolumab (anti-PD-1) treatment. This chain's CDR3 is CASDLGQAGGEAFF. In DNA form, the CDR3 reads TGTGCCAGTGATCTCGGACAGGCCGGCGGTGAAGCTTTCTTT.